The clone carrying this TCR beta chain was picked up a small number of times. Its specificity is not known. The V end lost 5 bases, the J end lost 5 bases, and 16 bases lay between the germline ends. Germline CDR1 reads LNHDA; CDR2 reads SQIVND (reference sequence). This CDR3 comprises 15 residues. The sample originates from a study of T cells in Graves' hyperthyroidism and ophthalmopathy. Study-wide findings and caveats: Using 13 V-J features, a model discriminated ophthalmopathy from stable hyperthyroidism.

An approximately 10 ml volume of fresh peripheral blood provided the PBMCs. From RNA transcripts, TCR beta CDR3 regions were amplified. First-round RT-PCR of the TCR CDR3 relied on the HTBI primer set. Using its own MiXCR run on the multiplex PCR reads, TCRdb lists one record per CDR3 protein. The sample lists roughly 710,000 distinct CDR3 sequences; about a third were seen once. The chain is built from TRBV19 and TRBJ1-5; D may be TRBD1 (5 bases). The TCR comes from a woman in her 40s with Graves' hyperthyroidism. Sequencing was carried out using blood. CDR3 amino acids: CASSPRGGGYQPQHF. In DNA form, the CDR3 reads TGTGCCAGTAGTCCCCGTGGGGGGGGGTATCAGCCCCAGCATTTT.